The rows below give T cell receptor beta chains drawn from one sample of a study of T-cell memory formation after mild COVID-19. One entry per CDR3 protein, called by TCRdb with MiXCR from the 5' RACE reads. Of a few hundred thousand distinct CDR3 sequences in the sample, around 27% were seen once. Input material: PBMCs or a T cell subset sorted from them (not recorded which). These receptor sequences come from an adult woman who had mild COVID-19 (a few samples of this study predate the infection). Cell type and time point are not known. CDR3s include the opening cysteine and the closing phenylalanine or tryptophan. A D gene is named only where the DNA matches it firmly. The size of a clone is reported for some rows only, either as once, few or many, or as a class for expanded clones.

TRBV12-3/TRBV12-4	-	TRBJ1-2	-	CASSLSLAGHNYGYTF	TGTGCCAGCAGTTTAAGCCTGGCGGGGCATAACTATGGCTACACCTTC
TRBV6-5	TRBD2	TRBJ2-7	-	CASSYRGTSGTYEQYF	TGTGCCAGCAGTTACCGCGGGACTAGCGGGACCTACGAGCAGTACTTC
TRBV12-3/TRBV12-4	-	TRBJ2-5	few	CASSSDVGETQYF	TGTGCCAGCAGTTCCGATGTGGGGGAGACCCAGTACTTC
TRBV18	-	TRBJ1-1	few	CASSPPRTLNTEAFF	TGTGCCAGCTCACCACCTCGGACTTTGAACACTGAAGCTTTCTTT
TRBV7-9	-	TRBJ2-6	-	CGAAPSVFLSGANVLTF	TGTGGCGCAGCCCCCTCCGTTTTTCTAAGTGGGGCCAACGTCCTGACTTTC
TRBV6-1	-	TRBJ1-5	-	CASTGQGDNQPQHF	TGTGCCAGCACGGGGCAGGGAGACAATCAGCCCCAGCATTTT
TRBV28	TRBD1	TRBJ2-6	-	CASTSGTAFSGANVLTF	TGTGCCAGCACCTCCGGGACAGCTTTCTCTGGGGCCAACGTCCTGACTTTC
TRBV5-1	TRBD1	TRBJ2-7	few	CASSPANRGYEQYF	TGCGCCAGCAGCCCCGCGAACAGGGGCTACGAGCAGTACTTC
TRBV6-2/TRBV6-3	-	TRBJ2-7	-	CASSSPRAGIYYEQYF	TGTGCCAGCAGCTCCCCTCGAGCCGGGATTTACTACGAGCAGTACTTC
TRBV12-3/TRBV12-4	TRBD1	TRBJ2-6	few	CASSYRGSGANVLTF	TGTGCCAGCAGTTACAGGGGGTCTGGGGCCAACGTCCTGACTTTC
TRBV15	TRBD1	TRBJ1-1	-	CATSRAGQPNTEAFF	TGTGCCACCAGCAGAGCGGGACAGCCGAACACTGAAGCTTTCTTT
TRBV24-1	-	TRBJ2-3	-	CATSGPGTLRTDTQYF	TGTGCCACCAGTGGCCCCGGGACTCTACGCACAGATACGCAGTATTTT
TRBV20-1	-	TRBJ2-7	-	CSARIKRKVWAYEQYF	TGCAGTGCTAGAATTAAGAGGAAGGTATGGGCCTACGAGCAGTACTTC
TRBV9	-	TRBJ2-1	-	CASSVRGEYNEQFF	TGTGCCAGCAGCGTTCGAGGGGAGTACAATGAGCAGTTCTTC
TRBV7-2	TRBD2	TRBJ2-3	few	CASSLIGGDGDTQYF	TGTGCCAGCAGCTTAATCGGGGGGGATGGAGATACGCAGTATTTT
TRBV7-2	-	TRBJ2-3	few	CASSQGGTATDTQYF	TGTGCCAGCAGCCAGGGGGGGACAGCCACAGATACGCAGTATTTT
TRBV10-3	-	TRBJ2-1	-	CAISGVKEESYNEQFF	TGTGCCATCAGTGGAGTAAAGGAGGAGTCCTACAATGAGCAGTTCTTC
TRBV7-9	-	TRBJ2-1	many	CASSSLEGSSYNEQFF	TGTGCCAGCAGCTCCTTGGAGGGGAGCTCCTACAATGAGCAGTTCTTC
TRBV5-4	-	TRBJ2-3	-	CASSLDSSDTQYF	TGTGCCAGCAGCCTAGACTCGTCGGATACGCAGTATTTT
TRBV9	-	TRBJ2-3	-	CASSPDGGLTDTQYF	TGTGCCAGCAGCCCAGATGGGGGGCTCACAGATACGCAGTATTTT
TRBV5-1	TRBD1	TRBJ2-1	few	CATRQGAYNEQFF	TGCGCCACCAGACAGGGGGCCTACAATGAGCAGTTCTTC
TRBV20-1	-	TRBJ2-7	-	CSARGHGPEEQYF	TGCAGTGCTAGAGGCCACGGTCCTGAGGAGCAGTACTTC
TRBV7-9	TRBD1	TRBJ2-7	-	CASSSTGTDPSEQYF	TGTGCCAGCAGCTCCACCGGGACAGATCCCTCCGAGCAGTACTTC
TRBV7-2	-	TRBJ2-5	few	CASSPQGGETQYF	TGTGCCAGCAGCCCACAGGGTGGGGAGACCCAGTACTTC
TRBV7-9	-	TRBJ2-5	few	CASRERWGETQYF	TGTGCCAGCCGGGAGCGGTGGGGAGAGACCCAGTACTTC
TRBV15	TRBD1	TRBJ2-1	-	CATSSTGAYSYNEQFF	TGTGCCACCAGCTCTACAGGGGCTTACTCCTACAATGAGCAGTTCTTC
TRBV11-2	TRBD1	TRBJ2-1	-	CASSRPGQKDNEQFF	TGTGCCAGCAGCCGACCGGGACAGAAGGACAATGAGCAGTTCTTC
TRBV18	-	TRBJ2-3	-	CASSPAGRADTQYF	TGTGCCAGCTCACCCGCAGGGCGGGCGGATACGCAGTATTTT
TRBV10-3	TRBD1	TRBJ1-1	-	CAISRTGSTTEAFF	TGTGCCATCAGTCGGACAGGGTCGACCACTGAAGCTTTCTTT
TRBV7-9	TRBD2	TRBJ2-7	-	CASSLPSGRIYEQYF	TGTGCCAGCAGCCTTCCTAGCGGGAGGATCTACGAGCAGTACTTC
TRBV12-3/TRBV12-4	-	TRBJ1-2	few	CASSSTPANYGYTF	TGTGCCAGCAGTAGCACACCCGCTAACTATGGCTACACCTTC
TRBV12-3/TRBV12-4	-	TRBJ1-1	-	CASSFPISPEAFF	TGTGCCAGCAGTTTTCCCATTAGCCCTGAAGCTTTCTTT
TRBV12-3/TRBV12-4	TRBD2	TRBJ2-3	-	CASSPSGRAVDTQYF	TGTGCCAGCAGTCCTAGCGGGAGGGCTGTAGATACGCAGTATTTT
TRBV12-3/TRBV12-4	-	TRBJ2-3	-	CASSLGAGRPYTQYF	TGTGCCAGCAGTTTAGGCGCGGGGCGCCCTTATACGCAGTATTTT
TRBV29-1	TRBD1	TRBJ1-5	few	CSVGTGHSNQPQHF	TGCAGCGTTGGGACAGGGCACAGCAATCAGCCCCAGCATTTT
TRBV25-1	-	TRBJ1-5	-	CASSGPAANQPQHF	TGTGCCAGCAGTGGCCCCGCCGCTAATCAGCCCCAGCATTTT
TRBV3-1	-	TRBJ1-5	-	CASSQEGQNQPQHF	TGTGCCAGCAGCCAAGAGGGGCAGAATCAGCCCCAGCATTTT
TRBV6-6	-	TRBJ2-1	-	CASRKAEDSYNEQFF	TGTGCCAGCAGAAAAGCGGAGGACTCCTACAATGAGCAGTTCTTC
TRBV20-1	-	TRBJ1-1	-	CSARGRRGTEAFF	TGCAGTGCTAGAGGCCGCAGGGGCACTGAAGCTTTCTTT
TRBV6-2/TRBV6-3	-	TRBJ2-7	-	CASSSGQPGGLEQYF	TGTGCCAGCAGTTCCGGACAGCCCGGTGGACTTGAGCAGTACTTC
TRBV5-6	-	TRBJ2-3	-	CASSLALTQTQYF	TGTGCCAGCAGCTTGGCACTCACTCAGACGCAGTATTTT
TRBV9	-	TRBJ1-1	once	CASSAHDRVDNEAFF	TGTGCCAGCAGCGCCCACGACAGAGTAGACAATGAAGCTTTCTTT
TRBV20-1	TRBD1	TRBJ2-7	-	CSAREAQGPEQYF	TGCAGTGCTAGAGAGGCACAGGGGCCCGAGCAGTACTTC
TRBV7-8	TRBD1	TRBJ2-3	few	CASSVRTGITDTQYF	TGTGCCAGCAGCGTAAGGACAGGAATAACAGATACGCAGTATTTT
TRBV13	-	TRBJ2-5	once	CASSLNVETQYF	TGTGCCAGCAGCCTTAACGTGGAGACCCAGTACTTC
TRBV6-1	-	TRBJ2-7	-	CASMKGPSYEQYF	TGTGCCAGCATGAAGGGACCGAGCTACGAGCAGTACTTC
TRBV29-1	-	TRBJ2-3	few	CSVRVHYTDTQYF	TGCAGCGTTCGGGTCCATTACACAGATACGCAGTATTTT
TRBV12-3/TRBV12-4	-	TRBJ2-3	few	CASSLWKTGRSDTQYF	TGTGCCAGCAGTTTATGGAAGACAGGGAGGTCAGATACGCAGTATTTT
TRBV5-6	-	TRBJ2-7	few	CASSPWSSYEQYF	TGTGCCAGCAGCCCGTGGAGCTCCTACGAGCAGTACTTC
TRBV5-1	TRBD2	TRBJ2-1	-	CASKDGGRAGSGSYNEQFF	TGCGCCAGCAAGGACGGCGGGAGGGCCGGTTCCGGCTCCTACAATGAGCAGTTCTTC
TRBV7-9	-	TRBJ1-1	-	CASSQAGTVNTEAFF	TGTGCCAGCAGCCAAGCAGGGACTGTGAACACTGAAGCTTTCTTT
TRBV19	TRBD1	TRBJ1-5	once	CASSWTGGEGSNQPQHF	TGTGCCAGTAGCTGGACAGGGGGCGAGGGAAGCAATCAGCCCCAGCATTTT
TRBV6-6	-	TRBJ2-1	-	CAVHGPQQGFYNEQFF	TGTGCCGTCCACGGTCCACAGCAGGGTTTCTACAATGAGCAGTTCTTC
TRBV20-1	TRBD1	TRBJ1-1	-	CSARGDRASTEAFF	TGCAGTGCTAGAGGGGACAGGGCTTCCACTGAAGCTTTCTTT
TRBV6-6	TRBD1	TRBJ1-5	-	CASSFPTGTGGDQPQHF	TGTGCCAGCAGTTTCCCTACCGGGACAGGGGGCGATCAGCCCCAGCATTTT